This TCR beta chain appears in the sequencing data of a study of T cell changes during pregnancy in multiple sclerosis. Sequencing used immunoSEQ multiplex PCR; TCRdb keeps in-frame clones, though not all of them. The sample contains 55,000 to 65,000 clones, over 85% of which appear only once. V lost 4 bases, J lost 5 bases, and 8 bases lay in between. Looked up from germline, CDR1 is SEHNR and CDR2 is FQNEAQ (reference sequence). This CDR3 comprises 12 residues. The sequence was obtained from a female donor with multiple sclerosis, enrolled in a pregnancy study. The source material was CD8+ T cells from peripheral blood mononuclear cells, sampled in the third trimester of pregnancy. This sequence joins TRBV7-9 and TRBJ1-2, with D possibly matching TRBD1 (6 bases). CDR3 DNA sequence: TGTGCCAGCAGCTCGGACAGATATGGCTACACCTTC. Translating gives CASSSDRYGYTF. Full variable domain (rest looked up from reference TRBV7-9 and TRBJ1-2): DTGVSQNPRHKITKRGQNVTFRCDPISEHNRLYWYRQTLGQGPEFLTYFQNEAQLEKSRLLSDRFSAERPKGSFSTLEIQRTEQGDSAMYLCASSSDRYGYTFGSGTRLTVV.